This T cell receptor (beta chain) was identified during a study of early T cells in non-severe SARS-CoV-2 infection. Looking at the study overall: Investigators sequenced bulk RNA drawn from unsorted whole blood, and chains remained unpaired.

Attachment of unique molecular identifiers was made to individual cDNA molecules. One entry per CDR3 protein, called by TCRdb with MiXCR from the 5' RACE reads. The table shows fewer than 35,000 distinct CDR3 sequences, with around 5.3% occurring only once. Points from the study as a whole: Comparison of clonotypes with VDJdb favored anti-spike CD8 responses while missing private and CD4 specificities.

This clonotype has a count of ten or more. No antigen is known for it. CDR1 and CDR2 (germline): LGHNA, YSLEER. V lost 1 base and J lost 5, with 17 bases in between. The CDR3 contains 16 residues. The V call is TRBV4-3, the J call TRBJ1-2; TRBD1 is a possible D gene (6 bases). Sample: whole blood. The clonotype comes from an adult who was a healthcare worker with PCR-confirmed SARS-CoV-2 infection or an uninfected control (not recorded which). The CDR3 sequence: CASSQVDGGLSYGYTF. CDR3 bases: TGCGCCAGCAGCCAAGTTGATGGGGGCCTTAGTTATGGCTACACCTTC.